The 18 T cell receptor beta chains presented below share a single source sample, sequenced in a study of OX40 agonist ivuxolimab in advanced cancers. Some clones are missing from TCRdb's copy, which holds only in-frame ones; the method was immunoSEQ multiplex PCR. This repertoire shows 65,000 to 90,000 clones, roughly nine tenths found once; its top ten account for about 10%. The sequencing here drew on CD4+ or CD8+ T cells sorted from blood, taken in a trial of the OX40 agonist ivuxolimab. Receptors originate from an adult with an advanced solid tumor such as melanoma, head and neck, liver or kidney cancer.

The chain has TRBV6-5 and TRBJ1-1; possibly TRBD1 for D (6 bases). The CDR3 consists of 13 residues. V dropped 5 bases and J dropped 1 base, with 8 bases sitting between them. CDR1 and CDR2 from the germline V gene are MNHEY and SVGAGI. The CDR3 reads CASSAQGNTEAFF. CDR3 nucleotides: TGTGCCAGCAGTGCACAGGGGAACACTGAAGCTTTCTTT.

The chain is built from TRBV2 and TRBJ1-6; TRBD1 aligns across 7 bases. V lost 8 bases and J lost 8; bases outside the gene matches: 21. This CDR3 region has 18 residues. In germline, CDR1 is SNHLY, CDR2 FYNNEI. The CDR3 sequence is CASQQEIGRGVSDSPLHF. DNA of the CDR3: TGTGCCAGCCAGCAGGAGATAGGCAGGGGGGTATCGGATTCACCCCTCCACTTT.

V and J are TRBV7-9 and TRBJ1-5, with 8 bases lining up with TRBD1. Germline V gene data show CDR1 as SEHNR and CDR2 as FQNEAQ (reference sequence). V gave up 5 bases and J gave up 4 bases; unmatched junction bases: 7. The CDR3 runs 15 residues. In DNA, the CDR3 is TGTGCCAGCAGCCTAGGACAGGGACCAAATCAGCCCCAGCATTTT. Protein product: CASSLGQGPNQPQHF.

The chain employs TRBV7-9 and TRBJ2-5, with unresolved D. Germline values: CDR1 SEHNR, CDR2 FQNEAQ (reference sequence). The CDR3 runs to 13 residues. Trimming took off 0 bases at V and 3 bases at J, with 5 bases between the two ends. CDR3 DNA sequence: TGTGCCAGCAGCTTAGCGAGCAAAGAGACCCAGTACTTC. It codes for CASSLASKETQYF. Based on the CDR3 plus reference TRBV7-9 and TRBJ2-5, the full variable domain is DTGVSQNPRHKITKRGQNVTFRCDPISEHNRLYWYRQTLGQGPEFLTYFQNEAQLEKSRLLSDRFSAERPKGSFSTLEIQRTEQGDSAMYLCASSLASKETQYFGPGTRLLVL.

This clone was picked up one time. The chain carries TRBV14 and TRBJ1-1; unclear D gene. The CDR3 consists of 14 residues. Trimming removed 4 bases at V and 1 base at J, with 10 bases between. From germline, CDR1 is SGHDN and CDR2 FVKESK. The CDR3: CASSLNSANTEAFF. The CDR3 DNA sequence: TGTGCCAGCAGCCTAAACTCGGCGAACACTGAAGCTTTCTTT.

The chain is built from TRBV10-2 and TRBJ2-3; D gene unclear. Trimming removed 2 bases at V and 5 bases at J, with 14 bases between. The CDR3 is 15 residues long. Germline CDR1 is WSHSY and CDR2 is SAAADI. The CDR3 reads CASSEGRRPEDTQYF. CDR3 bases: TGCGCCAGCAGTGAGGGGCGGAGACCCGAAGATACGCAGTATTTT.

This clone qualifies as large. CDR3 loop: CASSDSSGGATDTQYF. The CDR3 DNA is TGTGCCAGCAGTGACTCTAGCGGGGGGGCCACAGATACGCAGTATTTT. The V and J genes are TRBV6-4 and TRBJ2-3, with 11 bases that match TRBD2. CDR1 is MRHNA, CDR2 SNTAGT, per germline. This CDR3 spans 16 amino acids. The trim removed 0 bases at V and 2 bases at J, leaving 1 base unmatched.

Regarding this clone: The sample contains more than one DNA sequence encoding this CDR3. This rearrangement joins TRBV5-1 to TRBJ2-7; D call uncertain. This CDR3 has 11 amino acids. Germline lookup yields CDR1 SGHRS and CDR2 YFSETQ. V dropped 0 bases and J dropped 4 bases, with 2 bases sitting between them. Here the CDR3 reads CASSLGYEQYF. CDR3 sequence (DNA): TGCGCCAGCAGCTTGGGATACGAGCAGTACTTC.

The chain recombines TRBV27 with TRBJ1-2, with 11 bases lining up with TRBD1. CDR3 length: 14 amino acids. Germline trimming cut 4 bases from V and 8 bases from J; bases unmatched to any gene: 6. Per germline, CDR1 MNHEY and CDR2 SMNVEV (reference sequence). This chain's CDR3 is CASSSEDRGHGYTF. CDR3 DNA: TGTGCCAGCAGTTCCGAGGACAGGGGGCACGGCTACACCTTC.

The genes are TRBV7-9 and TRBJ2-1; 9 bases are a match to TRBD2. This CDR3 spans 15 amino acids. Germline V CDR1 and CDR2: SEHNR, FQNEAQ (reference sequence). Trimming took 4 bases from V and 8 from J; bases not matched to a gene: 9. CDR3 sequence (DNA): TGTGCCAGCAGCTCCCCCCGAGCGGGGGGCCATGAGCAGTTCTTC. It is translated as CASSSPRAGGHEQFF.

The chain couples TRBV9 to TRBJ2-1; TRBD1 matches at 7 bases. J lost 4 bases, V lost 4 bases, and 8 bases had no gene match. Germline V gives CDR1 SGDLS, CDR2 YYNGEE. The length of the CDR3 is 15 residues. Here the CDR3 DNA reads TGTGCCAGCAGCATCTGGACAGGAACTTACAATGAGCAGTTCTTC. Translated, it gives CASSIWTGTYNEQFF.

The rearrangement links TRBV13 to TRBJ2-2, with TRBD2 matching 12 bases. V trimming: 5 bases; J trimming: 6 bases; junction bases outside the gene matches: 7. The CDR3 has 16 amino acids. In germline, CDR1 is PRHDT, CDR2 FYEKMQ (reference sequence). The CDR3 reads CASSPGLAGGPGELFF. The CDR3 coding sequence is TGTGCCAGCAGCCCTGGGCTAGCGGGGGGGCCCGGGGAGCTGTTTTTT.

This clone has only a few counts. The chain employs TRBV7-8 and TRBJ1-6; tentatively, D is TRBD1 (5 bases). This CDR3 has 15 amino acids. Looked up from germline, CDR1 is SGHVS and CDR2 is FQNEAQ. V lost 6 bases and J 9 bases, leaving 18 bases between the germline ends. CDR3 amino acids: CASREAGLKASPLHF. CDR3 nucleotides: TGTGCCAGCAGAGAGGCAGGGTTGAAGGCTTCACCCCTCCACTTT.

The CDR3 sequence: CASSQFVADTEAFF. Written as DNA, the CDR3 is TGTGCCAGCAGCCAATTTGTCGCAGACACTGAAGCTTTCTTT. The rearrangement joins TRBV16 to TRBJ1-1; the D is unclear. Trimming took off 1 base at V and 3 bases at J, with 9 bases between the two ends. The CDR3 has 14 amino acids. Germline V lookup: CDR1 KGHSY, CDR2 FQNENV. Combining the CDR3 with reference TRBV16 and TRBJ1-1 gives the whole variable domain GEEVAQTPKHLVRGEGQKAKLYCAPIKGHSYVFWYQQVLKNEFKFLISFQNENVFDETGMPKERFSAKCLPNSPCSLEIQATKLEDSAVYFCASSQFVADTEAFFGQGTRLTVV.

V is TRBV4-3 and J is TRBJ2-7; D uncertain. V was cut by 2 bases and J by 6 bases, with 20 bases left in between. The length of the CDR3 is 16 residues. Germline CDR1 and CDR2: LGHNA and YSLEER. The CDR3 protein is CASSQNAEEGYGEQYF. The CDR3 coding sequence is TGCGCCAGCAGCCAAAACGCCGAAGAAGGGTACGGCGAGCAGTACTTC.

J is TRBJ2-1 and V is TRBV6-4; D unclear. Per germline, CDR1 MRHNA and CDR2 SNTAGT. V shed 3 bases and J shed 5 bases, with 5 bases lying between them. The CDR3 spans 12 residues. The CDR3 protein is CASSERDNEQFF. The CDR3 nucleotides are TGTGCCAGCAGTGAAAGGGACAATGAGCAGTTCTTC.

The chain links TRBV7-8 to TRBJ1-5; D is uncertain. V lost 5 bases to trimming and J lost 0 bases, with 11 bases between them. Germline values: CDR1 SGHVS, CDR2 FQNEAQ. The CDR3 spans 15 residues. The DNA for the CDR3 is TGTGCCAGCAGCCCCGGGGTGGGTAGCAATCAGCCCCAGCATTTT. Its translation: CASSPGVGSNQPQHF.

The chain combines TRBV18 with TRBJ1-1, with a weak D call TRBD1 (6 bases). With 5 bases removed from V and 5 bases from J, the gap between germline ends came to 15 bases. Germline CDR1 KGHSH, CDR2 LQKENI. The CDR3 is 14 amino acids. The CDR3 is CASSRGTPGTEAFF. The CDR3 nucleotides read TGTGCCAGCTCAAGGGGGACTCCTGGGACTGAAGCTTTCTTT.